Sequencing of this T cell receptor (beta chain) was carried out in a study of cytotoxic CD8 clonotypes in ibrutinib-treated CLL. Looked up from germline, CDR1 is SGDLS and CDR2 is YYNGEE. The CDR3 is 15 amino acids. With 1 base clipped from V and 4 bases from J, the junction kept 8 bases outside the gene matches. This clone has just a few counts. The data were produced by immunoSEQ multiplex PCR, yet TCRdb's version contains in-frame clones alone and is incomplete. The sample lists approximately 57,000 clones; approximately 52% were seen once. V usage is TRBV9 and J usage is TRBJ2-7; 7 bases align to TRBD2. This receptor was obtained from a human donor with chronic lymphocytic leukemia. The sample here was PBMCs, taken after 24 months of ibrutinib treatment. CDR3 bases: TGTGCCAGCAGCGTACTGGGCGGGAGCGGTTACGAGCAGTACTTC. Its protein product is CASSVLGGSGYEQYF. The complete variable domain, with remaining parts taken from reference TRBV9 and TRBJ2-7, reads DSGVTQTPKHLITATGQRVTLRCSPRSGDLSVYWYQQSLDQGLQFLIQYYNGEERAKGNILERFSAQQFPDLHSELNLSSLELGDSALYFCASSVLGGSGYEQYFGPGTRLTVT.